What follows are 21 T cell receptor beta chains derived from one specimen sequenced in a study of blood T cell repertoires in COVID-19. TCRdb keeps only in-frame clones here, not all; method: immunoSEQ multiplex PCR. Among about 200,000 clones listed, 82% were seen once. The sequencing sample was made of peripheral blood. These receptors all stem from an older woman with COVID-19, enrolled during active disease.

V gene TRBV7-9 combines with J gene TRBJ2-2; 8 nucleotides line up with TRBD2. The germline CDR1 and CDR2 sequences are SEHNR and FQNEAQ (reference sequence). The CDR3 is made up of 15 amino acids. V lost 8 bases and J lost 4; bases outside the gene matches: 9. The CDR3 sequence: CASGLSAGGTGELFF. CDR3 sequence (DNA): TGTGCCAGCGGATTAAGCGCGGGGGGCACCGGGGAGCTGTTTTTT.

The chain joins TRBV29-1 to TRBJ2-1, with D uncertain. Germline values: CDR1 SQVTM, CDR2 ANQGSEA. The CDR3 loop spans 18 amino acids. V was clipped by 4 bases and J by 6 bases, with 28 bases between them. The CDR3 protein is CSVATSLQHRKLSNEQFF. CDR3 nucleotides: TGCAGCGTTGCCACATCCCTCCAGCACAGAAAACTGAGCAATGAGCAGTTCTTC.

This clone was detected only a few times. This chain connects TRBV5-1 to TRBJ1-1; D is perhaps TRBD1 (5 bases). Trimming took 7 bases from V and 2 from J, leaving 21 bases between them. Germline V gene lookup returns CDR1 SGHRS and CDR2 YFSETQ. The CDR3 is 16 residues long. CDR3 bases: TGCGCCAGCTGCCCGGACATCCCCAAATCTAACACTGAAGCTTTCTTT. Translation: CASCPDIPKSNTEAFF.

This sequence joins TRBV7-2 and TRBJ2-1, with a possible D match to TRBD2 (6 bases). CDR3 size: 13 residues. V lost 7 bases, J lost 9 bases, and 16 bases lay in between. Germline V CDR1 and CDR2: SGHTA, FQGNSA. The CDR3 region is CASNLGGGTEQFF. CDR3 DNA: TGTGCCAGCAACCTGGGGGGAGGCACTGAGCAGTTCTTC.

The rearrangement links TRBV19 to TRBJ1-4, with 8 nucleotides matching TRBD1. Germline values: CDR1 LNHDA, CDR2 SQIVND (reference sequence). The CDR3 runs to 16 residues. V shed 5 bases, J shed 3 bases, and the junction held 8 bases outside the gene matches. CDR3 in DNA: TGTGCCAGTAGTGAAGGGACAGGTTTTGCTAATGAAAAACTGTTTTTT. Protein: CASSEGTGFANEKLFF.

The chain carries TRBV19 and TRBJ1-6; TRBD1 aligns across 8 bases. Losses at the gene ends were 8 bases for V and 5 bases for J; bases not matched to a gene: 8. This CDR3 has 15 residues. Germline V lookup: CDR1 LNHDA, CDR2 SQIVND (reference sequence). CDR3 region: CASDQGARNNSPLHF. In DNA, the CDR3 is TGTGCCAGTGACCAGGGGGCGAGAAATAATTCACCCCTCCACTTT.

This clone was seen only a few times. The chain links TRBV6-5 to TRBJ1-6; 8 bases agree with TRBD1. V lost 6 bases and J lost 5; bases outside the gene matches: 6. The CDR3 length is 15 residues. Germline assignment: CDR1 MNHEY and CDR2 SVGAGI. In DNA form, the CDR3 reads TGTGCCAGCAGGGCGCCGGGACAGGATAATTCACCCCTCCACTTT. Translation: CASRAPGQDNSPLHF.

V usage is TRBV5-1 and J usage is TRBJ1-4; TRBD1 matches 7 bases. CDR3 length: 14 residues. CDR1 is SGHRS, CDR2 YFSETQ, per germline. With V trimmed by 1 base and J by 6 bases, 3 bases remained unmatched. CDR3 in amino acids: CASSLNRGDEKLFF. In nucleotides, the CDR3 is TGCGCCAGCAGCTTGAACAGGGGAGATGAAAAACTGTTTTTT.

The chain employs TRBV20-1 and TRBJ2-3; 11 positions match TRBD2. J gave up 0 bases and V 3 bases, and 5 bases lay outside the gene matches. Germline assignment: CDR1 DFQATT and CDR2 SNEGSKA (reference sequence). This CDR3 is 16 amino acids long. The CDR3 DNA follows: TGCAGTGCTAGTGCCCTAGCGGGAGGTAGCACAGATACGCAGTATTTT. Protein product: CSASALAGGSTDTQYF.

The sample holds one count of this clone. This chain uses TRBV28 with TRBJ1-4, with D possibly TRBD1 on 5 matching bases. Germline lookup yields CDR1 MDHEN and CDR2 SYDVKM. Trimming removed 2 bases from V and 0 bases from J, with 10 bases in between. The length of the CDR3 is 16 residues. For the CDR3, the DNA is TGTGCCAGCAGTTTACCTACAGGCGCAACTAATGAAAAACTGTTTTTT. The encoded protein is CASSLPTGATNEKLFF. The whole variable domain, remainder taken from reference TRBV28 and TRBJ1-4, is DVKVTQSSRYLVKRTGEKVFLECVQDMDHENMFWYRQDPGLGLRLIYFSYDVKMKEKGDIPEGYSVSREKKERFSLILESASTNQTSMYLCASSLPTGATNEKLFFGSGTQLSVL.

The V call is TRBV9, the J call TRBJ2-7, with TRBD1 matching 9 bases. Trimming at V came to 2 bases and at J to 5 bases, leaving 5 bases not matched to a gene. Germline-derived CDR1 and CDR2 are SGDLS and YYNGEE. The CDR3 is 14 residues long. CDR3 sequence: CASSVGQGVDEQYF. For the CDR3, the DNA is TGTGCCAGCAGCGTGGGACAGGGTGTGGACGAGCAGTACTTC.

In nucleotides, the CDR3 is TGTGCCAGCAGACTCGACAGTTATCAGCCCCAGCATTTT. Residues: CASRLDSYQPQHF. V usage is TRBV2 and J usage is TRBJ1-5; a possible D gene is TRBD1 (5 bases). The ends were cut back, 6 bases at V and 5 bases at J, with 11 bases in the middle. Germline CDR1 is SNHLY and CDR2 is FYNNEI. This CDR3 is built from 13 residues.

This chain links TRBV3-1 (or the pseudogene TRBV3-2) with TRBJ2-5, with 7 bases lining up with TRBD1. The ends lost 4 bases at V and 5 bases at J; junction bases unmatched: 4. Germline lookup yields CDR1 LGHDT and CDR2 YNNKEL (reference sequence). The CDR3 loop spans 13 amino acids. CDR3 nucleotides: TGTGCCAGCAGCCGGACAGGCGGGGAGACCCAGTACTTC. Protein sequence: CASSRTGGETQYF.

This rearrangement joins TRBV3-1 (or the pseudogene TRBV3-2) to TRBJ2-5, with D possibly being TRBD2 (5 bases). V gave up 0 bases and J gave up 1 base, with 9 bases separating them. The CDR3 totals 15 residues. CDR1 and CDR2 (germline): LGHDT, YNNKEL (reference sequence). The CDR3, as DNA: TGTGCCAGCAGCCAAGACCTTGGACTCCAAGAGACCCAGTACTTC. Translation: CASSQDLGLQETQYF.

CDR3 nucleotides: TGTGCCAGCAGCTCGGAGGCAGATACGCAGTATTTT. Its protein is CASSSEADTQYF. V gene TRBV7-9 combines with J gene TRBJ2-3, with TRBD2 as a possible D gene (5 bases). Germline V gene data show CDR1 as SEHNR and CDR2 as FQNEAQ (reference sequence). This CDR3 comprises 12 residues. Deletions cut 4 bases from V and 4 bases from J, with 6 bases between.

This rearrangement joins TRBV20-1 to TRBJ2-1, with D possibly being TRBD2 (5 bases). V was trimmed by 0 bases and J by 15 bases, leaving 12 bases between them. The germline CDR1 and CDR2 sequences are DFQATT and SNEGSKA (reference sequence). The CDR3 contains 11 residues. The CDR3 spells CSARDGVEVFF. The DNA for the CDR3 is TGCAGTGCTAGAGACGGTGTGGAGGTGTTCTTC.

This CDR3 is CASSPSTGQRYNSPLHF. The CDR3 bases are TGTGCCAGCAGTCCGAGTACGGGACAGCGATATAATTCACCCCTCCACTTT. The chain is built from TRBV6-2 or TRBV6-3 and TRBJ1-6; 7 nucleotides align to TRBD1. CDR3 length: 17 amino acids. The germline gives CDR1 MNHEY, CDR2 SVGEGT. J gave up 4 bases and V 5 bases, and 11 bases lay outside the gene matches.

The chain links TRBV28 to TRBJ2-7, with D perhaps matching TRBD2 (5 bases). This CDR3 has 14 residues. V gave up 5 bases and J gave up 1 base, with 12 bases separating them. Per the germline V gene, CDR1 is MDHEN and CDR2 is SYDVKM. As DNA, the CDR3 is TGTGCCAGCAGTGTCGGCCTAGCTTCCTACGAGCAGTACTTC. This codes for CASSVGLASYEQYF. Full variable domain (outside the CDR3, taken from reference TRBV28 and TRBJ2-7): DVKVTQSSRYLVKRTGEKVFLECVQDMDHENMFWYRQDPGLGLRLIYFSYDVKMKEKGDIPEGYSVSREKKERFSLILESASTNQTSMYLCASSVGLASYEQYFGPGTRLTVT.

The rearrangement joins TRBV4-3 to TRBJ2-2; possibly TRBD2 for D (5 bases). The germline V gene has CDR1 LGHNA and CDR2 YSLEER. The CDR3 consists of 14 residues. The V and J ends lost 3 bases and 8 bases respectively, with 13 bases between them. CDR3 in amino acids: CASSQSARAGELFF. The DNA of the CDR3 is TGCGCCAGCAGCCAGTCCGCGAGGGCAGGGGAGCTGTTTTTT.

The sample holds one count of this clone. The chain joins TRBV5-1 to TRBJ2-1; D may be TRBD2 (5 bases). The CDR3 runs to 15 residues. Between the trimmed V and J ends, which lost 4 bases and 9 bases, there was a span of 20 bases. From germline, CDR1 is SGHRS and CDR2 YFSETQ. DNA of the CDR3: TGCGCCAGCAGCCGAACCGACTTAGGGAGCGTTGAGCAGTTCTTC. This translates into CASSRTDLGSVEQFF.

The genes are TRBV4-1 and TRBJ1-5, with unresolved D. The CDR3 spans 17 residues. Looked up from germline, CDR1 is MGHRA and CDR2 is YSYEKL. Trimming left V 0 bases short and J 3 bases short, with 15 bases between. In DNA form, the CDR3 reads TGCGCCAGCAGCCAAGAAAAGGCCGGGATAACCAATCAGCCCCAGCATTTT. Its translation: CASSQEKAGITNQPQHF.